This T cell receptor beta chain was captured in a study of blood T cell repertoires in COVID-19. For the study at large: The origin of the acute and convalescent COVID-19 samples was the United States, Italy and Spain.

The Seattle patients joined while their infection was active and were tracked longitudinally afterward. This clone was counted once. TCRdb keeps only in-frame clones here, not all; method: immunoSEQ multiplex PCR. The sample carries 80,000 to 90,000 clones, about 85% recorded once. V lost 6 bases, J lost 3 bases, and 6 bases stayed unmatched. Germline lookup yields CDR1 MNHEY and CDR2 SVGAGI. The CDR3 has 15 amino acids. Input material: peripheral blood. The genes are TRBV6-5 and TRBJ1-2; 11 nucleotides match TRBD1. This TCR came from a woman older than 75 with COVID-19, enrolled during active disease. The DNA for the CDR3 is TGTGCCAGCAGACAGCCGGGACAGGGGGACTATGGCTACACCTTC. Residues: CASRQPGQGDYGYTF.